The text below deals with one TCR beta chain. Authors' analysis steps: Amplifying reference gene primers gave estimates of nucleated cell counts. Libraries were prepared by immunoSEQ multiplex PCR; TCRdb keeps only in-frame clonotypes and omits some of them. V and J calls plus clone size are reproduced from that table; the DNA served to infer D and trimming. The repertoire includes 90,000 to 100,000 clones, approximately 84% of them detected once, and about 10% sits in the top ten. This sample was taken from a study of blood T cell repertoires in COVID-19. Study background: Samples came from the United States, Italy and Spain, spanning acute and convalescent COVID-19. The analysed material was cDNA or gDNA that came from T cells, B-cell-depleted T cells, or PBMCs.

The CDR3 totals 14 residues. Germline CDR1 is MDHEN and CDR2 is SYDVKM. Trimming removed 7 bases from V and 5 bases from J; junction bases left unmatched: 8. Sequencing input: peripheral blood. This clonotype originated in a man between 65 and 85 years old with acute or convalescent COVID-19. The gene calls are TRBV28 and TRBJ1-2, with 9 bases matching TRBD1. Written as DNA, the CDR3 is TGTGCCAGCAAGGAGGGACAGGGTGTATATGGCTACACCTTC. Translated: CASKEGQGVYGYTF.